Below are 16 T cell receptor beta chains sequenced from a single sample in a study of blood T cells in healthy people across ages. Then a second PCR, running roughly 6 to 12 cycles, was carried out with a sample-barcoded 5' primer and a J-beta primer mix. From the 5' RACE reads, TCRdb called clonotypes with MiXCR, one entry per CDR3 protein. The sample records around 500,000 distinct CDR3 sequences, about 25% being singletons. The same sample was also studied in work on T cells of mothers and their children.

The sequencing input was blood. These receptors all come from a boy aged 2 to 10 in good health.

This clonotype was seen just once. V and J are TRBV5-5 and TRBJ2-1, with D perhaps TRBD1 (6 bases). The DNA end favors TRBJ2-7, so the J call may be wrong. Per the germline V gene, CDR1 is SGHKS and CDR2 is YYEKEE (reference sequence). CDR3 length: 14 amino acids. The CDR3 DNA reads TGTGCCAGCAGAACCCCGGGACAAGTCTACGAGCAGTACTTC. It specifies CASRTPGQVYEQYF.

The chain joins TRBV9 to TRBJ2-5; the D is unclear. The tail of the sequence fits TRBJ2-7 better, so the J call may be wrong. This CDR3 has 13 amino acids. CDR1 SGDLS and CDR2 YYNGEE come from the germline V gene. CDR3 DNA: TGTGCCAGCAGCTTAGATAGTAATTACGAGCAGTACTTC. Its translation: CASSLDSNYEQYF.

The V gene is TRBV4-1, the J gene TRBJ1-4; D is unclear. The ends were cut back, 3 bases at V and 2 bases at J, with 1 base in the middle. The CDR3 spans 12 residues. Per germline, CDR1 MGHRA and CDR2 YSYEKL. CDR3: CASSQTNEKLFF. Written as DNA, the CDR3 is TGCGCCAGCAGCCAGACTAATGAAAAACTGTTTTTT.

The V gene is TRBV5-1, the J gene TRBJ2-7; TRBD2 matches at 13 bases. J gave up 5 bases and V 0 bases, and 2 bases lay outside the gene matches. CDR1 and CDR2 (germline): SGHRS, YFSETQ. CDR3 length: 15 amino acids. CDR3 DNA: TGCGCCAGCAGCTTGGGACTAGCGGGGGGTGACGAGCAGTACTTC. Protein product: CASSLGLAGGDEQYF.

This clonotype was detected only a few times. The chain's CDR3 is CASSPTPGGREQFF. Here the CDR3 DNA reads TGTGCCAGCAGTCCAACCCCGGGAGGGCGTGAGCAGTTCTTC. V is TRBV27 and J is TRBJ2-1; 8 bases agree with TRBD2. This CDR3 has 14 amino acids. V dropped 5 bases and J dropped 9; count of bases not matched to a gene: 9. Germline lookup yields CDR1 MNHEY and CDR2 SMNVEV (reference sequence).

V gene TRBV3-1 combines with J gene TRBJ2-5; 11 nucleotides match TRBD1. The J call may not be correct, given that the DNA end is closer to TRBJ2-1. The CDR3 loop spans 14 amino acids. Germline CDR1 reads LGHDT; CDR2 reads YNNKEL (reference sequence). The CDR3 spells CASRDRGPYNEQFF. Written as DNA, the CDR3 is TGTGCCAGCAGGGACAGGGGGCCATACAATGAGCAGTTCTTC.

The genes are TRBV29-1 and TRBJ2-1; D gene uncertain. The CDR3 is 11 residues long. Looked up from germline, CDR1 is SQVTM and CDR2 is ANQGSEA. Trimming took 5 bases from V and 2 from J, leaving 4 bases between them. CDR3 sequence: CSVRPYNEQFF. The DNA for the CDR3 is TGCAGCGTTCGACCCTACAATGAGCAGTTCTTC.

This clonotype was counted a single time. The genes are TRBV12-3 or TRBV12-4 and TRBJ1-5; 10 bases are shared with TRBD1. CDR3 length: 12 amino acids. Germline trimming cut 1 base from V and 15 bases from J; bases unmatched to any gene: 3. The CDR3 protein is CASSLGGDRGHF. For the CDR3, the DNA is TGTGCCAGCAGTTTAGGGGGGGACAGGGGGCATTTT.

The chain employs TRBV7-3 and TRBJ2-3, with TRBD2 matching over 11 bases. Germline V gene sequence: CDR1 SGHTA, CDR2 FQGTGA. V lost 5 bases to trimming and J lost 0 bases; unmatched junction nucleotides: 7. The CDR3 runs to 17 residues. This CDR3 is CASSQRTSGSSTDTQYF. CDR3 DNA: TGTGCCAGCAGCCAACGGACTAGCGGGTCTAGCACAGATACGCAGTATTTT.

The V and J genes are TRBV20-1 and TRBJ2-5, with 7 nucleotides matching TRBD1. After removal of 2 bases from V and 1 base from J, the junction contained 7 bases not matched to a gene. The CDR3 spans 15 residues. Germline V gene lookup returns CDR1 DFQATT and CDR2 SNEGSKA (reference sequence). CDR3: CSARTPTGAQETQYF. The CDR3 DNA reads TGCAGTGCTAGAACCCCCACAGGGGCCCAAGAGACCCAGTACTTC.

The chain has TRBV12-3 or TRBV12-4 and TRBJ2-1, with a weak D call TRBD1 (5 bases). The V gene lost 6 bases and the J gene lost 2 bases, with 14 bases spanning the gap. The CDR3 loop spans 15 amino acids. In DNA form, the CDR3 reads TGTGCCAGCAGCCACCGGGCAGGGACCTACAATGAGCAGTTCTTC. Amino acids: CASSHRAGTYNEQFF.

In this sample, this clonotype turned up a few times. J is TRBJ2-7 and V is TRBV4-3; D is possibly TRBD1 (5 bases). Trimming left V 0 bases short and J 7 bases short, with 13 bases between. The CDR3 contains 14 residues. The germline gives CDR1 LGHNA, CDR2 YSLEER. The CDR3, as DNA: TGCGCCAGCAGCCAAGAGGTAGGGGTGGAGGAGCAGTACTTC. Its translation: CASSQEVGVEEQYF.

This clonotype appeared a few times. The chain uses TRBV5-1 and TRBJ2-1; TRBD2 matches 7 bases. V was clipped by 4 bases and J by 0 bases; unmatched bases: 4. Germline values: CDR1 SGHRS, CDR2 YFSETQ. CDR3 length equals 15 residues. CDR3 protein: CASSLSGASYNEQFF. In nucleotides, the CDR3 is TGCGCCAGCAGCCTGAGCGGGGCCTCCTACAATGAGCAGTTCTTC.

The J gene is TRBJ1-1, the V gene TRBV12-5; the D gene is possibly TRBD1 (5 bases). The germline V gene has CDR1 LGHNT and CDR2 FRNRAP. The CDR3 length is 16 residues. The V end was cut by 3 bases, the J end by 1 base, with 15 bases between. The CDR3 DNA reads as TGTGCTAGTGGTTTCCTGCCGCGGACACCGAACACTGAAGCTTTCTTT. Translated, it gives CASGFLPRTPNTEAFF.

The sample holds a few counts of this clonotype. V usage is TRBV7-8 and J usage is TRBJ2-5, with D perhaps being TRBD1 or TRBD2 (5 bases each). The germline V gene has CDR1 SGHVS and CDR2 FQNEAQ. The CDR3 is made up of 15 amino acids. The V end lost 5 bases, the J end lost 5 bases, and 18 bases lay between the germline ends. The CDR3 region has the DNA TGTGCCAGCAGCGGCCGGGACCAAAGAAGGGAGACCCAGTACTTC. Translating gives CASSGRDQRRETQYF.

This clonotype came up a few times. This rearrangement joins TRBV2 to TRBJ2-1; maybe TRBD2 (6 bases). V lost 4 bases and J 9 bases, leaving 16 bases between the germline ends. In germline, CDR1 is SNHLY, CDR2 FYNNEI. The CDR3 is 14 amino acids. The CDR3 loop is CASSARRGLGEQFF. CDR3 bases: TGTGCCAGCAGTGCCCGGCGGGGATTGGGTGAGCAGTTCTTC. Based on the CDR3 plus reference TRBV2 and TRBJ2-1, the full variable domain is EPEVTQTPSHQVTQMGQEVILRCVPISNHLYFYWYRQILGQKVEFLVSFYNNEISEKSEIFDDQFSVERPDGSNFTLKIRSTKLEDSAMYFCASSARRGLGEQFFGPGTRLTVL.